The entry below describes one T cell receptor (beta chain). The antigen is unknown. Trimming shortened V by 7 bases and J by 8 bases, and 20 bases separated the two germline ends. Germline assignment: CDR1 SNHLY and CDR2 FYNNEI. This CDR3 comprises 14 residues. The PCR made use of 60 Vbeta and 13 Jbeta primers. Libraries were prepared by immunoSEQ multiplex PCR; TCRdb keeps only in-frame clonotypes and omits some of them. The profile shows roughly 100,000 clones, roughly 66% of them singletons. The sample comes from a study of cytomegalovirus exposure and HLA in healthy donors. Points from the study as a whole: Among immune exposure information, only CMV serostatus was available.

This TCR derives from a woman between 50 and 59 years old in good health and CMV-seronegative. Sequencing was carried out using PBMCs. The rearrangement joins TRBV2 to TRBJ1-2; D unresolved. The CDR3 coding sequence is TGTGCCAGCACCTCAGACGGGGTGGCGGGCGGCTACACCTTC. Its translation is CASTSDGVAGGYTF.